The clone carrying this TCR beta chain was picked up many times. Its antigen is as yet unknown. The sample comes from a study of identical twins. Template switching created a universal primer site, and the cDNA included unique molecular identifiers. TCRdb re-called the 5' RACE reads through MiXCR, storing one row per CDR3 protein. The sample has 1.5 million to 2 million distinct CDR3 sequences, 25% to 35% seen once. General study findings and limits: Cord blood beta clonotypes present at high abundance carried fewer insertions; no such pattern appeared in memory repertoires. With beta out-of-frame sequences, excess sharing by twins was weaker.

Sequencing was performed on cord blood. The sequence was collected from a newborn girl in good health.

The CDR3 loop is CSASGGAPDTQYF. DNA for the CDR3: TGCAGTGCTAGCGGGGGGGCCCCAGATACGCAGTATTTT. The J gene is TRBJ2-3, the V gene TRBV20-1; TRBD2 aligns across 8 bases. Trimming at V came to 3 bases and at J to 4 bases, leaving 3 bases not matched to a gene. The length of the CDR3 is 13 residues. Germline lookup yields CDR1 DFQATT and CDR2 SNEGSKA (reference sequence).